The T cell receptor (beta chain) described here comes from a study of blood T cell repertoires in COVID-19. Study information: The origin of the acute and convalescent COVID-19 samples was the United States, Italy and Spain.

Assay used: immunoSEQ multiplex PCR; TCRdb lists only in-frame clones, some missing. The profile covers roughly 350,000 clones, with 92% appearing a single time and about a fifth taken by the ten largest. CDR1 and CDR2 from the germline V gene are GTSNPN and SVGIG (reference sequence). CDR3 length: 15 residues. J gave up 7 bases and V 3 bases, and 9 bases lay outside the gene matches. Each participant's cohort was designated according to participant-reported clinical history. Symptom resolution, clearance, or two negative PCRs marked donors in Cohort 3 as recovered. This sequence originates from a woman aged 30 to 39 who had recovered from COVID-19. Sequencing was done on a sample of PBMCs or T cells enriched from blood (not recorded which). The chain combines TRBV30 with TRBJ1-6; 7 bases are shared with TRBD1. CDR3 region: CAWSLLNRGNSPLHF. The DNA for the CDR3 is TGTGCCTGGAGCCTTCTCAACAGGGGAAATTCACCCCTCCACTTT.